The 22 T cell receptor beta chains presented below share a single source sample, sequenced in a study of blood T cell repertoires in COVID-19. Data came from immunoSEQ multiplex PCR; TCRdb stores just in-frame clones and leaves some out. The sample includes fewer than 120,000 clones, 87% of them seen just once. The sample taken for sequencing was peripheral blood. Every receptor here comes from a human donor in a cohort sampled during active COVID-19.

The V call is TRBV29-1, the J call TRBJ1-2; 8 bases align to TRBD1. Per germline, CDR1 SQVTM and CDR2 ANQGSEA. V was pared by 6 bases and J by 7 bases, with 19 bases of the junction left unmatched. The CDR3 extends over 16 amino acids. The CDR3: CSVDRNGQGGGSGYTF. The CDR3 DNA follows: TGCAGCGTCGACCGAAATGGACAGGGTGGGGGGTCTGGCTACACCTTC.

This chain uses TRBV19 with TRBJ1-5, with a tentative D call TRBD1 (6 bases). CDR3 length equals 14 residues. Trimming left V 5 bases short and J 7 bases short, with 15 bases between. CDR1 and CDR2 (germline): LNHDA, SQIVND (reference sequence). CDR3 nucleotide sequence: TGTGCCAGTAGTTGGACAGTTGGACGCCAGCCCCAGCATTTT. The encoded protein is CASSWTVGRQPQHF. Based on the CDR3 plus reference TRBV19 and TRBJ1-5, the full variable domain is DGGITQSPKYLFRKEGQNVTLSCEQNLNHDAMYWYRQDPGQGLRLIYYSQIVNDFQKGDIAEGYSVSREKKESFPLTVTSAQKNPTAFYLCASSWTVGRQPQHFGDGTRLSIL.

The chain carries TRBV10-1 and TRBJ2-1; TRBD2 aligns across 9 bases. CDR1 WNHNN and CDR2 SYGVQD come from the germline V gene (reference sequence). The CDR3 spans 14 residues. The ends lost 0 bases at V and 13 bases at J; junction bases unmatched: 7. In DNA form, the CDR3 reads TGCGCCAGCAGTGAGTCCCTAGCGGGACCTCCCCAGTTCTTC. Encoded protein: CASSESLAGPPQFF.

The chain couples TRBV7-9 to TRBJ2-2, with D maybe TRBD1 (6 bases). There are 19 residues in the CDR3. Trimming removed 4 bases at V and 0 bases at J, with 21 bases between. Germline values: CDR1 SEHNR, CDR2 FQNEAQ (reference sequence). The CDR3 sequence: CASSSPSGALLTNTGELFF. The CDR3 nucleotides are TGTGCCAGCAGCTCCCCCTCAGGGGCCCTATTAACGAACACCGGGGAGCTGTTTTTT.

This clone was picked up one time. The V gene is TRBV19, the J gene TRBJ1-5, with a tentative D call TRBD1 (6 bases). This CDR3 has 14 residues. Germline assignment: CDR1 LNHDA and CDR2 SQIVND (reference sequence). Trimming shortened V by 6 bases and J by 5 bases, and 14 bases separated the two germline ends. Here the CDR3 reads CASSPQTGYQPQHF. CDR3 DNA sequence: TGTGCCAGTAGCCCTCAGACAGGTTATCAGCCCCAGCATTTT.

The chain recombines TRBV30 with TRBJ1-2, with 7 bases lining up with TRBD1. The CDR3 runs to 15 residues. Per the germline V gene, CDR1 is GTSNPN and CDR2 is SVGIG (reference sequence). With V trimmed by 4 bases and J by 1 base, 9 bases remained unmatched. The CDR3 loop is CAWNSGTDFNYGYTF. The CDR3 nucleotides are TGTGCCTGGAATTCCGGGACAGACTTTAACTATGGCTACACCTTC.

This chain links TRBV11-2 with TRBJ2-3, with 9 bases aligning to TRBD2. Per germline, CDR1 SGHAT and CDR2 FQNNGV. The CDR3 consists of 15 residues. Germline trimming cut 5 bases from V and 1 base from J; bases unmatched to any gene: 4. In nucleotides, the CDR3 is TGTGCCAGCAGCCCGGCGGGGGGGGGCACAGATACGCAGTATTTT. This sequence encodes CASSPAGGGTDTQYF.

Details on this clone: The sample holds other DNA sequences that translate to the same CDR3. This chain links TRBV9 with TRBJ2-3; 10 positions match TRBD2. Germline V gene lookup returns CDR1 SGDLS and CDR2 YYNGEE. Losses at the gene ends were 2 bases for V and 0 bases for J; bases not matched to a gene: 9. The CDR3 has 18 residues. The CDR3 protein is CASSVGLAVTTSTDTQYF. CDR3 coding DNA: TGTGCCAGCAGCGTCGGACTAGCGGTTACGACTAGCACAGATACGCAGTATTTT. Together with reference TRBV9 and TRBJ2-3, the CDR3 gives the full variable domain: DSGVTQTPKHLITATGQRVTLRCSPRSGDLSVYWYQQSLDQGLQFLIQYYNGEERAKGNILERFSAQQFPDLHSELNLSSLELGDSALYFCASSVGLAVTTSTDTQYFGPGTRLTVL.

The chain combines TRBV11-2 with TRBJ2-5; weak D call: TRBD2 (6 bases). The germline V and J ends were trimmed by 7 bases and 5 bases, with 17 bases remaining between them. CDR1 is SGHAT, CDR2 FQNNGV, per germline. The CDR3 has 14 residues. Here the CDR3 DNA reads TGTGCCAGCAAAGGAGGGGCCGCTAGGGAGACCCAGTACTTC. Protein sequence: CASKGGAARETQYF.

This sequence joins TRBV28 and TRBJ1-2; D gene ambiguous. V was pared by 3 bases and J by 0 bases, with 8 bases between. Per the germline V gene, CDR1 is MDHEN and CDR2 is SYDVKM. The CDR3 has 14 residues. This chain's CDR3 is CASSFLATNYGYTF. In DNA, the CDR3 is TGTGCCAGCAGTTTCCTCGCTACTAACTATGGCTACACCTTC.

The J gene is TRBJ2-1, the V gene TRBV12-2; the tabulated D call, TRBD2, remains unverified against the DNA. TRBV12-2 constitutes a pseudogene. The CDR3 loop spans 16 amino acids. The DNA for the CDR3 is TGTGCAAGTCGCCCTGGGCGGGACTTAATCTACAATGAGCAGTTCTTC. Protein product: CASRPGRDLIYNEQFF.

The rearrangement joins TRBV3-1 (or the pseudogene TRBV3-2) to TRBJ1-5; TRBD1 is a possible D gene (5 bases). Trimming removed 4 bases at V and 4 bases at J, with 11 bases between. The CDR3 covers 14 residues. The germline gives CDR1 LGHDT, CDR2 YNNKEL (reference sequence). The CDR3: CASSLMGGNQPQHF. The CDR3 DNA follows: TGTGCCAGCAGCCTTATGGGGGGAAATCAGCCCCAGCATTTT.

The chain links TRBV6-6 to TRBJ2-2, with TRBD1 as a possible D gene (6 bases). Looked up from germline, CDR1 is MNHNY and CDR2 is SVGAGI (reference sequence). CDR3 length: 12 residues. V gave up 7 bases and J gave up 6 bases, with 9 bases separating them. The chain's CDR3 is CASIKGAGELFF. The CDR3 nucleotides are TGTGCCAGCATCAAGGGGGCCGGGGAGCTGTTTTTT.

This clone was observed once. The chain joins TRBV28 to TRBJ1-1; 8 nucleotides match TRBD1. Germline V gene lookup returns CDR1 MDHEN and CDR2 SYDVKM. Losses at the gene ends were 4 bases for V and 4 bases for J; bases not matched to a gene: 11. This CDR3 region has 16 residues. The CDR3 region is CASSSADRVGGTEAFF. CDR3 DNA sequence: TGTGCCAGCAGTTCCGCGGACAGGGTGGGTGGCACTGAAGCTTTCTTT.

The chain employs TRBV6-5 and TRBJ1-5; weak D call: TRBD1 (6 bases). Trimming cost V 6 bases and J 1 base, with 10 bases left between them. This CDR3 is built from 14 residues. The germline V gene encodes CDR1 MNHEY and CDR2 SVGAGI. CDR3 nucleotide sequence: TGTGCCAGCAGAACCGACAGGAGCAATCAGCCCCAGCATTTT. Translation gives CASRTDRSNQPQHF.

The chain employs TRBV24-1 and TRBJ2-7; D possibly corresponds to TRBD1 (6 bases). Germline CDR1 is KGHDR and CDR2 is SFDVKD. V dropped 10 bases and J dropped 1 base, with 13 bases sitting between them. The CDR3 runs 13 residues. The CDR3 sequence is CATGPGQSYEQYF. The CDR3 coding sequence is TGTGCCACGGGCCCGGGACAATCCTACGAGCAGTACTTC.

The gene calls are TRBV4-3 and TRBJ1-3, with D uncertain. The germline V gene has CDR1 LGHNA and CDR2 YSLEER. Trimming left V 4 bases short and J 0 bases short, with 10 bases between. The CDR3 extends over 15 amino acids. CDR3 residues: CASSPRHLSGNTIYF. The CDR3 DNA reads TGCGCCAGCAGCCCTCGACACCTCTCTGGAAACACCATATATTTT.

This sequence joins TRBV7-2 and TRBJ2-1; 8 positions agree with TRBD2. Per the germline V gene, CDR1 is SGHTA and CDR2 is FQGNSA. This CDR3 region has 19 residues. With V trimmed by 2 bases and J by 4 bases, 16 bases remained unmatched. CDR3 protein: CASSLTHRLAGNPYNEQFF. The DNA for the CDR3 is TGTGCCAGCAGCTTAACTCATAGATTAGCGGGAAACCCATACAATGAGCAGTTCTTC.

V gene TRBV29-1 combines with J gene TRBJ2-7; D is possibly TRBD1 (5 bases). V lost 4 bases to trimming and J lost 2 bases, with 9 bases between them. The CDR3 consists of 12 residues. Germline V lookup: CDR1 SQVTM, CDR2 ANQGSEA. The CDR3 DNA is TGCAGCGTTGGCAGGGCAACCTACGAGCAGTACTTC. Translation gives CSVGRATYEQYF.

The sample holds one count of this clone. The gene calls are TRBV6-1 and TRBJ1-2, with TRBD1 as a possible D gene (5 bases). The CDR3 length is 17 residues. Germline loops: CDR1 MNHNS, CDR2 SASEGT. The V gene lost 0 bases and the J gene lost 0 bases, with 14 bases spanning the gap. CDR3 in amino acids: CASSEARRDGANYGYTF. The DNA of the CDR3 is TGTGCCAGCAGTGAAGCTAGGCGGGACGGAGCTAACTATGGCTACACCTTC.

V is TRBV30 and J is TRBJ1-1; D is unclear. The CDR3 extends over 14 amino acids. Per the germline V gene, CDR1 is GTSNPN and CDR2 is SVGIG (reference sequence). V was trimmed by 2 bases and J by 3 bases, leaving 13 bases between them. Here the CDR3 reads CAWSPKGRYTEAFF. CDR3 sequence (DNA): TGTGCCTGGAGTCCGAAAGGGAGGTACACTGAAGCTTTCTTT.

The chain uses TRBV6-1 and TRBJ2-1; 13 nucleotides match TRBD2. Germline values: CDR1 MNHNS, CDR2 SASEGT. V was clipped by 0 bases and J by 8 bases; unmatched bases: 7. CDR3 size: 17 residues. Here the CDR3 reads CASSEALRLAGGDEQFF. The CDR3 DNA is TGTGCCAGCAGTGAAGCCTTGAGACTAGCGGGGGGCGATGAGCAGTTCTTC.